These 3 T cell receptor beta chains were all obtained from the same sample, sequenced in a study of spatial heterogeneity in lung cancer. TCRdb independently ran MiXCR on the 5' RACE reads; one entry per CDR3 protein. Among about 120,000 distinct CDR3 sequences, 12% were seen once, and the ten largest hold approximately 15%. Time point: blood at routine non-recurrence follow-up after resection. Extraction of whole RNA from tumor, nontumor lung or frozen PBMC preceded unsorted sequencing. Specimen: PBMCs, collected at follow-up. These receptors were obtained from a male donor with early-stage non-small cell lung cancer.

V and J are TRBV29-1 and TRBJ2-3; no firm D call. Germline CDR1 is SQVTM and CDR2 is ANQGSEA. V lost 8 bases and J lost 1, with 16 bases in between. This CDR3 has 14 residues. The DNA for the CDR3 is TGCAGCCTACTTACCATTGAAGGCACAGATACGCAGTATTTT. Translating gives CSLLTIEGTDTQYF.

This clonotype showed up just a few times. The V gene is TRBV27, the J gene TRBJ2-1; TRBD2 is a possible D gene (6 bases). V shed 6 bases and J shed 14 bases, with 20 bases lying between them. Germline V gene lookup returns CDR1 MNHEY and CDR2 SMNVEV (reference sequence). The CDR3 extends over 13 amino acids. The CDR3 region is CASSWEEGPTKFF. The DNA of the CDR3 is TGTGCCAGCAGCTGGGAGGAGGGGCCTACGAAGTTCTTC.

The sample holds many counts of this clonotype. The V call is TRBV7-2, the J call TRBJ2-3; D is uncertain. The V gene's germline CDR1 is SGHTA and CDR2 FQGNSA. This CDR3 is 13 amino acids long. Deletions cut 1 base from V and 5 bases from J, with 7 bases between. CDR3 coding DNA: TGTGCCAGCAGCTTAGAGTCGGTAGATACGCAGTATTTT. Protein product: CASSLESVDTQYF.